This T cell receptor beta chain came from a study of radiation and T cells in renal cell carcinoma. Study-wide findings and caveats: Irradiated tumors held more dominant CDR3 motifs than control tumors.

This clone was seen more than once but under ten times. Its antigen is unidentified. Repertoires were generated with immunoSEQ multiplex PCR, while TCRdb's copy carries only in-frame clones and drops some. The sample includes some 16,000 clones, 55% to 60% of them seen just once. Treatment described: treatment-naive control, cytoreductive nephrectomy. Controls included a handful of female and fewer than twelve male donors, resected 2011 to 2014. The germline CDR1 and CDR2 sequences are SQVTM and ANQGSEA. The length of the CDR3 is 13 residues. V was trimmed by 1 base and J by 0 bases, leaving 6 bases between them.

The J gene is TRBJ1-1, the V gene TRBV29-1; D is uncertain. This receptor was identified in a man aged 50 or older with renal cell carcinoma. Source: tumor tissue, taken from a patient whose treatment was nephrectomy without radiotherapy. The CDR3 bases are TGCAGCGTTGAAGGTTTTTTGAACACTGAAGCTTTCTTT. It encodes CSVEGFLNTEAFF.